The 11 T cell receptor beta chains given below trace back to one sample, sequenced in a study of T-cell memory formation after mild COVID-19 (dated by TCRdb to about 2021). The library was prepared using 5' RACE. The instrument was an Illumina NovaSeq 6000. TCRdb passed the public sequencing reads through fastp at Q25 and MiXCR, retaining productive beta sequences. Under each unique CDR3 protein, matching rows form one entry showing the most common genes and DNA. The sample profile shows 350,000 to 500,000 distinct CDR3 sequences; about 19% of them were found once. Together, the top ten hold 8.4% of the sample. Sequencing used PBMCs or a T cell subset sorted from them (not recorded which). The origin of the receptors is an adult woman who had mild COVID-19 (a few samples of this study predate the infection). The sample titles of this study are shuffled in the database, so cell type and time point are left out; the donor was told from shared clones.

The chain joins TRBV24-1 to TRBJ2-5; D is possibly TRBD2 (5 bases). CDR3 size: 15 residues. The germline gives CDR1 KGHDR, CDR2 SFDVKD. Trimming shortened V by 5 bases and J by 0 bases, and 12 bases separated the two germline ends. CDR3 sequence: CATSALDGDQETQYF. DNA for the CDR3: TGTGCCACCAGTGCCCTCGACGGGGACCAAGAGACCCAGTACTTC.

This clonotype was detected only a few times. This chain joins TRBV18 and TRBJ2-3; unclear D gene. Trimming took off 4 bases at V and 5 bases at J, with 7 bases between the two ends. CDR3 length equals 12 residues. CDR1 and CDR2 from the germline V gene are KGHSH and LQKENI. The CDR3 spells CASSRTVDTQYF. For the CDR3, the DNA is TGTGCCAGCTCACGGACGGTAGATACGCAGTATTTT.

This clonotype was counted between two and nine times. This chain joins TRBV7-2 and TRBJ1-2, with 11 bases identical to TRBD1. Trimming removed 0 bases from V and 8 bases from J; junction bases left unmatched: 8. CDR1 and CDR2 (germline): SGHTA, FQGNSA. The CDR3 is 16 amino acids. CDR3 coding DNA: TGTGCCAGCAGCTTAGCTCCAGGACAGGGGGCGCGGGGCTACACCTTC. Encoded protein: CASSLAPGQGARGYTF. Looking up the rest from reference TRBV7-2 and TRBJ1-2 gives the full variable domain: GAGVSQSPSNKVTEKGKDVELRCDPISGHTALYWYRQSLGQGLEFLIYFQGNSAPDKSGLPSDRFSAERTGGSVSTLTIQRTQQEDSAVYLCASSLAPGQGARGYTFGSGTRLTVV.

This chain uses TRBV5-1 with TRBJ2-3; 9 bases line up with TRBD1. Trimming at V came to 0 bases and at J to 2 bases, leaving 1 base not matched to a gene. Germline lookup yields CDR1 SGHRS and CDR2 YFSETQ. The CDR3 covers 15 residues. CDR3 loop: CASSLGTGVTDTQYF. The DNA for the CDR3 is TGCGCCAGCAGCTTGGGGACAGGGGTCACAGATACGCAGTATTTT.

This clonotype appeared a few times. This chain links TRBV2 with TRBJ2-2, with 8 positions matching TRBD1. Germline V gives CDR1 SNHLY, CDR2 FYNNEI. The CDR3 extends over 18 amino acids. V gave up 6 bases and J gave up 1 base; unmatched junction bases: 13. Here the CDR3 DNA reads TGTGCCAGCAGACATAATTACAGGGGGTCCTTGAACACCGGGGAGCTGTTTTTT. Residues: CASRHNYRGSLNTGELFF.

The CDR3 DNA reads TGTGCCAGCAGGGGACACTCCTACCAAGAGACCCAGTACTTC. Its protein is CASRGHSYQETQYF. The rearrangement joins TRBV3-1 to TRBJ2-5, with D possibly being TRBD1 (6 bases). Looked up from germline, CDR1 is LGHDT and CDR2 is YNNKEL (reference sequence). The CDR3 runs 14 residues. The ends were cut back, 6 bases at V and 0 bases at J, with 11 bases in the middle.

V is TRBV2 and J is TRBJ2-1; 10 nucleotides match TRBD2. There are 15 residues in the CDR3. CDR1 SNHLY and CDR2 FYNNEI come from the germline V gene. J was trimmed by 7 bases and V by 6 bases; bases with no gene match: 9. The CDR3 coding sequence is TGTGCCAGCAGGAGCGGGAGGGCCGTTGGGAATGAGCAGTTCTTC. It specifies CASRSGRAVGNEQFF.

The chain couples TRBV5-6 to TRBJ2-1, with D possibly called TRBD1 or TRBD2 (6 bases each). The CDR3 length is 14 residues. Trimming removed 6 bases from V and 4 bases from J, with 14 bases in between. Germline loops: CDR1 SGHDT, CDR2 YYEEEE. CDR3: CASTLGGGYNEQFF. CDR3 DNA sequence: TGTGCCAGCACTCTCGGAGGGGGTTACAATGAGCAGTTCTTC.

The sample holds one count of this clonotype. This rearrangement joins TRBV20-1 to TRBJ1-2; tentative D call: TRBD1 (6 bases). In germline, CDR1 is DFQATT, CDR2 SNEGSKA (reference sequence). Trimming shortened V by 1 base and J by 1 base, and 7 bases separated the two germline ends. The CDR3 sequence is 13 residues long. This chain's CDR3 is CSARGTVNYGYTF. CDR3 in DNA: TGCAGTGCTAGAGGGACAGTTAACTATGGCTACACCTTC.

The chain is built from TRBV4-1 and TRBJ1-1, with 10 positions matching TRBD1. Per germline, CDR1 MGHRA and CDR2 YSYEKL. V gave up 7 bases and J gave up 6 bases; unmatched junction bases: 2. The CDR3 contains 12 residues. This CDR3 reads CASMGTGAEAFF. DNA for the CDR3: TGCGCCAGCATGGGGACAGGGGCTGAAGCTTTCTTT.

In this sample, this clonotype turned up a few times. This chain uses TRBV5-1 with TRBJ1-2, with 7 bases matching TRBD1. The V and J ends lost 4 bases and 4 bases, in that order; junction bases with no gene match: 7. The CDR3 spans 14 residues. Germline values: CDR1 SGHRS, CDR2 YFSETQ. The CDR3 DNA follows: TGCGCCAGCAGCCGTCCCGGACAGGCCTATGGCTACACCTTC. Translated: CASSRPGQAYGYTF.